Below, 9 T cell receptor beta chains from the same sample are listed, as sequenced in a study of T-cell reconstitution after alpha-beta-depleted transplantation in children. Molecular barcoding with unique molecular identifiers was used for the TCRbeta library. TCRdb re-analysed the PCR reads in MiXCR, keeping a single row per CDR3 protein. Of approximately 130,000 distinct CDR3 sequences listed, 8.5% to 10% were seen once; the top ten hold under 30%. Sample: PBMCs, mostly from graft donor cells, taken 180 days after TCRalphabeta/CD19-depleted stem cell transplant. These receptor sequences come from a girl under three years old who had a stem cell transplant for combined immunodeficiency, so the T cells may come from the graft donor.

This clonotype showed up many times. The chain joins TRBV20-1 to TRBJ2-7; 13 nucleotides agree with TRBD2. J was trimmed by 4 bases and V by 0 bases; bases with no gene match: 12. This CDR3 contains 18 residues. Germline CDR1 reads DFQATT; CDR2 reads SNEGSKA (reference sequence). CDR3 DNA: TGCAGTGCTAGAGATCCAGGGGGACTAGCGGGGAATTCTTACGAGCAGTACTTC. Its protein product is CSARDPGGLAGNSYEQYF.

The table lists this clonotype with a few counts. This rearrangement joins TRBV7-2 to TRBJ1-1; D unresolved. CDR3 length: 14 amino acids. Germline V gene lookup returns CDR1 SGHTA and CDR2 FQGNSA. V lost 5 bases and J lost 4, with 14 bases in between. This CDR3 reads CASSREGGSTEAFF. In DNA form, the CDR3 reads TGTGCCAGCAGCAGGGAGGGAGGGAGCACTGAAGCTTTCTTT.

The sample holds a few counts of this clonotype. V gene TRBV29-1 combines with J gene TRBJ2-3, with 7 bases aligning to TRBD2. The CDR3 is 17 amino acids. With V trimmed by 4 bases and J by 6 bases, 19 bases remained unmatched. The germline V gene encodes CDR1 SQVTM and CDR2 ANQGSEA. The CDR3 protein is CSVGPRLSGPKGDTQYF. In DNA, the CDR3 is TGCAGCGTTGGCCCCCGCCTTAGCGGGCCCAAGGGGGATACGCAGTATTTT.

This clonotype was seen a few times. Relative to the germline gene, one junction end is altered; a read error may explain this. The CDR3 loop reads CSVEAGFLNDGYTF. CDR3 nucleotide sequence: TGCAGCGTTGAAGCGGGTTTCCTTAACGATGGCTACACCTTC. This sequence joins TRBV29-1 and TRBJ1-2, with D hard to call. Looked up from germline, CDR1 is SQVTM and CDR2 is ANQGSEA. The CDR3 runs 14 residues.

This clonotype showed up many times. This chain links TRBV7-2 with TRBJ2-3; 7 bases are a match to TRBD1. V lost 5 bases and J lost 8; bases outside the gene matches: 4. CDR1 is SGHTA and CDR2 is FQGNSA in the germline V gene. The CDR3 loop spans 12 amino acids. The CDR3: CASSPQGVTQYF. The CDR3 DNA reads as TGTGCCAGCAGCCCCCAGGGGGTTACGCAGTATTTT.

CDR3 region: CASSSKREVTGELFF. For the CDR3, the DNA is TGTGCCAGCAGCTCTAAGCGGGAAGTCACCGGGGAGCTGTTTTTT. The chain carries TRBV7-9 and TRBJ2-2, with TRBD2 matching over 7 bases. V dropped 4 bases and J dropped 4; count of bases not matched to a gene: 6. This CDR3 is 15 amino acids long. From germline, CDR1 is SEHNR and CDR2 FQNEAQ (reference sequence).

This clonotype was picked up a small number of times. The chain is built from TRBV3-1 and TRBJ2-7; D gene unclear. V shed 0 bases and J shed 2 bases, with 8 bases lying between them. The CDR3 contains 14 residues. Per the germline V gene, CDR1 is LGHDT and CDR2 is YNNKEL (reference sequence). This chain's CDR3 is CASSQDWWTYEQYF. The CDR3 DNA is TGTGCCAGCAGCCAAGATTGGTGGACCTACGAGCAGTACTTC.

On this clonotype: Since a much larger clone is just one base distant, this may be a read error. The rearrangement uses TRBV5-1 and TRBJ2-2; 9 bases align to TRBD1. The V gene's germline CDR1 is SGHRS and CDR2 YFSETQ. Trimming removed 3 bases from V and 6 bases from J; junction bases left unmatched: 6. The CDR3 totals 15 residues. The CDR3 spells CASSSGQGRPGELFF. CDR3 coding DNA: TGCGCCAGCAGCTCGGGACAGGGAAGGCCCGGGGAGCTGTTTTTT.

This clonotype has ten or more counts. The V call is TRBV14, the J call TRBJ2-2, with no clear D. Trimming removed 1 base from V and 7 bases from J, with 7 bases in between. Germline values: CDR1 SGHDN, CDR2 FVKESK. The CDR3 length is 13 residues. The CDR3 DNA follows: TGTGCCAGCAGCCAAGTCAAGAGCGGGGAGCTGTTTTTT. Encoded protein: CASSQVKSGELFF.